These 8 T cell receptor beta chains came from one sample sequenced in a study of technical replicates of blood from a few donors. Here immunoSEQ multiplex PCR was the method, and the copy in TCRdb shows in-frame clones only, minus some. Of 100,000 or so clones listed, approximately 93% are singletons. The specimen sequenced was T cells isolated from PBMCs. These TCRs come from a human donor in good health.

This chain uses TRBV28 with TRBJ2-7, with D tentatively TRBD2 (7 bases). V lost 8 bases, J lost 3 bases, and 14 bases lay in between. The CDR3 sequence is 13 residues long. Germline V gene sequence: CDR1 MDHEN, CDR2 SYDVKM. The CDR3 DNA reads TGTGCCAGCCGCCGCGGGGGCCTCTACGAGCAGTACTTC. Protein sequence: CASRRGGLYEQYF.

V is TRBV7-8 and J is TRBJ2-2; 8 bases align to TRBD2. The CDR3 runs to 19 residues. V trimming: 4 bases; J trimming: 2 bases; junction bases outside the gene matches: 15. Germline V lookup: CDR1 SGHVS, CDR2 FQNEAQ. As DNA, the CDR3 is TGTGCCAGCAGCTCATCGAGGGGAGCGGGGGAGGTAAACACCGGGGAGCTGTTTTTT. As protein: CASSSSRGAGEVNTGELFF.

This clone was picked up one time. This chain connects TRBV10-3 to TRBJ2-1, with D maybe TRBD1 (6 bases). Germline V gene sequence: CDR1 ENHRY, CDR2 SYGVKD. The length of the CDR3 is 13 residues. V dropped 6 bases and J dropped 9 bases, with 15 bases sitting between them. CDR3 region: CAIRSTGLAEQFF. DNA for the CDR3: TGTGCCATCAGGAGCACAGGGCTTGCTGAGCAGTTCTTC.

The V gene is TRBV5-6, the J gene TRBJ1-1, with a weak D call TRBD1 (6 bases). Germline loops: CDR1 SGHDT, CDR2 YYEEEE. This CDR3 region has 12 residues. V dropped 2 bases and J dropped 10 bases, with 12 bases sitting between them. CDR3 DNA sequence: TGTGCCAGCAGCTTACAGGGTTTGGGAGCTTTCTTT. This sequence encodes CASSLQGLGAFF. Full variable domain (missing parts from reference TRBV5-6 and TRBJ1-1): DAGVTQSPTHLIKTRGQQVTLRCSPKSGHDTVSWYQQALGQGPQFIFQYYEEEERQRGNFPDRFSGHQFPNYSSELNVNALLLGDSALYLCASSLQGLGAFFGQGTRLTVV.

This chain links TRBV5-1 with TRBJ1-1; a weak D match, TRBD1 (6 bases). CDR3 size: 14 residues. V was trimmed by 2 bases and J by 4 bases, leaving 12 bases between them. CDR1 SGHRS and CDR2 YFSETQ come from the germline V gene. The CDR3 sequence: CASSFRGGFTEAFF. The CDR3 DNA is TGCGCCAGCAGCTTCCGAGGGGGTTTCACTGAAGCTTTCTTT. The complete variable domain, with remaining parts taken from reference TRBV5-1 and TRBJ1-1, reads KAGVTQTPRYLIKTRGQQVTLSCSPISGHRSVSWYQQTPGQGLQFLFEYFSETQRNKGNFPGRFSGRQFSNSRSEMNVSTLELGDSALYLCASSFRGGFTEAFFGQGTRLTVV.

The CDR3 sequence: CASSDERSDTQYF. The CDR3 DNA reads TGTGCCAGCAGTGACGAGAGGTCGGATACGCAGTATTTT. The chain recombines TRBV6-1 with TRBJ2-3; the D is unclear. The CDR3 consists of 13 residues. Germline CDR1 reads MNHNS; CDR2 reads SASEGT. Trimming removed 3 bases at V and 6 bases at J, with 10 bases between.

This sequence joins TRBV30 and TRBJ1-2; TRBD1 agrees at 7 bases. Looked up from germline, CDR1 is GTSNPN and CDR2 is SVGIG (reference sequence). The CDR3 covers 14 residues. The junction had 8 bases not matched to a gene; V was cut back by 3 bases and J by 4 bases. CDR3 coding DNA: TGTGCCTGGAGGTACCCAGGGGGGAGCTATGGCTACACCTTC. This sequence encodes CAWRYPGGSYGYTF.

Here the CDR3 reads CASLPRQGSYEQYF. As DNA, the CDR3 is TGTGCCAGCCTCCCAAGGCAGGGGTCCTACGAGCAGTACTTC. This rearrangement joins TRBV6-5 to TRBJ2-5; maybe TRBD1 (6 bases). The end of the DNA aligns better with TRBJ2-7, so the J call may be wrong. Germline values: CDR1 MNHEY, CDR2 SVGAGI. This CDR3 has 14 residues.